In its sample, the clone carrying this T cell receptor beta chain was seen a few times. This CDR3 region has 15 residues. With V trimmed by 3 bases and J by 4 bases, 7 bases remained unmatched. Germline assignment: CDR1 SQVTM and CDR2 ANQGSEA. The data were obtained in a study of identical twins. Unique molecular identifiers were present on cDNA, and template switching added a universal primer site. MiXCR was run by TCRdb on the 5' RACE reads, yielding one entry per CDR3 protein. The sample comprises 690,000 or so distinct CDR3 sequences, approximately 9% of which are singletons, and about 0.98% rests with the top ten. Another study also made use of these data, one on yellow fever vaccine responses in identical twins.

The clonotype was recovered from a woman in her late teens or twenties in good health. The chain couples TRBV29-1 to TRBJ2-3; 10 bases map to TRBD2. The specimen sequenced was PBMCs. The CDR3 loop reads CSVEKSSGSPDTQYF. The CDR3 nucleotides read TGCAGCGTTGAGAAGTCTAGCGGGAGCCCAGATACGCAGTATTTT.